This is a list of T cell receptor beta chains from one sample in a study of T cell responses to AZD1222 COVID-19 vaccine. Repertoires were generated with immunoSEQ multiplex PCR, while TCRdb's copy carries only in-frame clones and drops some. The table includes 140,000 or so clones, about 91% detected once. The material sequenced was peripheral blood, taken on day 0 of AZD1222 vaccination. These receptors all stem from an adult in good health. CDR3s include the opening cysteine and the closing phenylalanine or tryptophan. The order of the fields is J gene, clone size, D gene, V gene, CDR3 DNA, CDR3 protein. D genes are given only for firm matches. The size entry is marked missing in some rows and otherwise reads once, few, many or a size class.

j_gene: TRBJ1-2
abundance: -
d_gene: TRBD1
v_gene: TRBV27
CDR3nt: TGTGCCAGCAGTTTGATCCCAGGGGGGGCGCGGGGCTACACCTTC
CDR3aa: CASSLIPGGARGYTF

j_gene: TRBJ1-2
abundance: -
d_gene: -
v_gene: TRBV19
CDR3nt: TGTGCCAGTAGTATACGACAGAACTATGGCTACACCTTC
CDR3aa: CASSIRQNYGYTF

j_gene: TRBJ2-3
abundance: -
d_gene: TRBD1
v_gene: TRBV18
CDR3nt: TGTGCCAGCTCACGACAGGGGATGGTAGATACGCAGTATTTT
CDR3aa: CASSRQGMVDTQYF

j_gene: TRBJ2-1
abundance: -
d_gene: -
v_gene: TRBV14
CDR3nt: TGTGCCAGCAGCCAAGACAGGGATGAGACCTCCTACAATGAGCAGTTCTTC
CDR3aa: CASSQDRDETSYNEQFF

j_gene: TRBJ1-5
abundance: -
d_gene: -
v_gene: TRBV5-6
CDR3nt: TGTGCCAGCAGCAACGACAGGATCAATCAGCCCCAGCATTTT
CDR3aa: CASSNDRINQPQHF

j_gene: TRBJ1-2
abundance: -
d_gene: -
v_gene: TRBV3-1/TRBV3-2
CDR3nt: TGTGCCAGCAGCCATTTTGGGACAAGAAACTATGGCTACACCTTC
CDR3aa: CASSHFGTRNYGYTF

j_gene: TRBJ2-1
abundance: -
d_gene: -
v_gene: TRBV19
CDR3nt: TGTGCCAGTAGTATAGATTCTGTGAGGGGACGGGAGCAGTTCTTC
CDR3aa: CASSIDSVRGREQFF

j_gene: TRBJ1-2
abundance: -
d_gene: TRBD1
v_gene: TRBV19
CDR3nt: TGTGCCAGTAGTACTTCGGCTCGGCTACAGGGGGGCTATGGCTACACCTTC
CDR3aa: CASSTSARLQGGYGYTF

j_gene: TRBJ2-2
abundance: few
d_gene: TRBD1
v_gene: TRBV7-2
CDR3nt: TGTGCCAGCAGCTTTAACAGGGGGACCGGGGAGCTGTTTTTT
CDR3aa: CASSFNRGTGELFF

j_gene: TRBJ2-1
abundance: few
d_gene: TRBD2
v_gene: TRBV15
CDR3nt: TGTGCCACCAGCAGAGAAACGGGAGGGTACGATGAGCAGTTCTTC
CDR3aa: CATSRETGGYDEQFF

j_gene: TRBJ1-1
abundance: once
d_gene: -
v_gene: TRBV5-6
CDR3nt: TGTGCCAGCAGCTTTATTGCAGCGAGGGACACTGAAGCTTTCTTT
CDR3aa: CASSFIAARDTEAFF

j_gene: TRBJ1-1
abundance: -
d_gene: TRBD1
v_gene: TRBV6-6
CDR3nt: TGTGCCAGCAGTTACGGAGGGGGCAACACTGAAGCTTTCTTT
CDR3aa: CASSYGGGNTEAFF

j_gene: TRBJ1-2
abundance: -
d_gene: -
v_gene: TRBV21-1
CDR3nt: TGTGCCAGCAGCAAAAGTGTCCGCGAAAACTATGGCTACACCTTC
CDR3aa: CASSKSVRENYGYTF

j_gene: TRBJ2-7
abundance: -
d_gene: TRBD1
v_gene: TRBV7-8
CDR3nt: TGTGCCAGCAGCTCACCCCGACAGGGTCACTACGAGCAGTACTTC
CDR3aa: CASSSPRQGHYEQYF